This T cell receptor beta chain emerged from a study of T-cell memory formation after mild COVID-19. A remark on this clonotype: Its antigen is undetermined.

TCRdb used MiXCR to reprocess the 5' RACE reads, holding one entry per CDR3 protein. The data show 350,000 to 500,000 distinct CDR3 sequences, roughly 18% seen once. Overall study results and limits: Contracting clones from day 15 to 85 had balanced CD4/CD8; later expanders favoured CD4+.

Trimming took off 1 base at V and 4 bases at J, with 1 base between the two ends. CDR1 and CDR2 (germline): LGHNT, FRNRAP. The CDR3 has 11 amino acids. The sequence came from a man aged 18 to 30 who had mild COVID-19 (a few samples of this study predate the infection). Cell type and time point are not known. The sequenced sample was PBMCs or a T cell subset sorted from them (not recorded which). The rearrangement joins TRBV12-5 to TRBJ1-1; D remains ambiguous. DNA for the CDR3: TGTGCTAGTGGTTTGGCCACTGAAGCTTTCTTT. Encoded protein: CASGLATEAFF.